This T cell receptor (beta chain) is from a study of blood T cell repertoires in COVID-19. Clones were read by immunoSEQ multiplex PCR, and TCRdb kept only the in-frame ones, dropping some. The profile covers around 250,000 clones, with over 80% appearing a single time and over 2.5% taken by the ten largest. The CDR3 length is 13 residues. From germline, CDR1 is WSHSY and CDR2 SAAADI. Trimming shortened V by 8 bases and J by 2 bases, and 13 bases separated the two germline ends. Participants, about 18 to 90 years old, spanned about two dozen US areas. What was sequenced was PBMCs or T cells enriched from blood (not recorded which). The chain employs TRBV10-2 and TRBJ2-7, with D perhaps matching TRBD1 (5 bases). This TCR was recovered from a woman aged 40 to 49 who had been exposed to COVID-19. CDR3 sequence (DNA): TGCGCCAGCGGAACACAGGAGACCTACGAGCAGTACTTC. Amino acids: CASGTQETYEQYF.